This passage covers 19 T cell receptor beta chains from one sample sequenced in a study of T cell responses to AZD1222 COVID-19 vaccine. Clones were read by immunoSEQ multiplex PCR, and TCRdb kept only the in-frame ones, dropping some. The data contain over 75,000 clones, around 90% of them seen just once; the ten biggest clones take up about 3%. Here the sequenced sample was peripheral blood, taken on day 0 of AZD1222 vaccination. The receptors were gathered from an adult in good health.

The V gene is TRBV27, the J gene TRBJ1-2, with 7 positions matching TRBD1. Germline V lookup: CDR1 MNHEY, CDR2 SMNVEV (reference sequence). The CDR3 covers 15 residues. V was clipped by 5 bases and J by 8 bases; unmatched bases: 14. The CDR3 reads CASSTSGTDPWGYTF. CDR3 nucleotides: TGTGCCAGCAGTACCAGTGGGACAGACCCCTGGGGCTACACCTTC.

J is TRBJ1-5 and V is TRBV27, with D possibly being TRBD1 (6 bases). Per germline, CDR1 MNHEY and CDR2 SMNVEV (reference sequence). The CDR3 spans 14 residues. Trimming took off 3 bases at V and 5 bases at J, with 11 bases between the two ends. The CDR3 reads CASSFQGSDQPQHF. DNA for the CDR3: TGTGCCAGCAGTTTCCAGGGGAGCGATCAGCCCCAGCATTTT.

As DNA, the CDR3 is TGTGCCAGCAAGGAGACAGCAACTAATGAAAAACTGTTTTTT. This translates into CASKETATNEKLFF. The chain links TRBV3-1 (or the pseudogene TRBV3-2) to TRBJ1-4; a possible D gene is TRBD1 (5 bases). CDR1 is LGHDT and CDR2 is YNNKEL in the germline V gene (reference sequence). V shed 7 bases and J shed 0 bases, with 9 bases lying between them. CDR3 length: 14 amino acids.

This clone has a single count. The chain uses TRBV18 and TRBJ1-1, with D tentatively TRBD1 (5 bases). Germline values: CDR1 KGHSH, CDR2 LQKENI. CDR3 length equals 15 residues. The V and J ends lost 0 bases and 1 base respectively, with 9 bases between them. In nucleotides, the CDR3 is TGTGCCAGCTCACCACCTGCAGGGCGGAACACTGAAGCTTTCTTT. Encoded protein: CASSPPAGRNTEAFF.

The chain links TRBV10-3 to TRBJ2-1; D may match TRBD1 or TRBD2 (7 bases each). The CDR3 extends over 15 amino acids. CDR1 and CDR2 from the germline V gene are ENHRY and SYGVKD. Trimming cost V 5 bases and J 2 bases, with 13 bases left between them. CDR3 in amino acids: CAISLPGGAYNEQFF. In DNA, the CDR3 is TGTGCCATCAGTCTACCAGGGGGGGCCTACAATGAGCAGTTCTTC.

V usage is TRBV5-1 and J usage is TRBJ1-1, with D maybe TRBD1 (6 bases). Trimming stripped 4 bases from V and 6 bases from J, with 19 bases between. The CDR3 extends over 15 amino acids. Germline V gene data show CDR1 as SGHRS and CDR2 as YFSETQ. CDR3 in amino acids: CASSQDFTGSAEAFF. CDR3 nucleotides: TGCGCCAGCAGCCAAGATTTTACAGGGTCGGCTGAAGCTTTCTTT.

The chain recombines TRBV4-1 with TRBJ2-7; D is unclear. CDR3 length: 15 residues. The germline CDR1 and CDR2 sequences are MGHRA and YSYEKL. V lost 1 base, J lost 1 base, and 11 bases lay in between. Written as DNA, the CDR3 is TGCGCCAGCAGCCAAGTTGTCCTAGAATCCTACGAGCAGTACTTC. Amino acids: CASSQVVLESYEQYF.

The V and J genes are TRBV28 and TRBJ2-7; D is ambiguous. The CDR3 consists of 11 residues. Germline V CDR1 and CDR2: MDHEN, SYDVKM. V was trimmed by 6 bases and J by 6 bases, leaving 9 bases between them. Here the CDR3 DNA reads TGTGCCAGCAGCAAAATCCGCGAGCAGTACTTC. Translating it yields CASSKIREQYF.

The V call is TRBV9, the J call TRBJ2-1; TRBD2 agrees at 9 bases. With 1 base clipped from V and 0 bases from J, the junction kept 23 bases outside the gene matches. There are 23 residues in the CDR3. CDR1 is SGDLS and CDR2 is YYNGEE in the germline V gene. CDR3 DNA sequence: TGTGCCAGCAGCGTATCCACCCCCTCAAGGGCCAGACTAGCGGAAAGCTCCTACAATGAGCAGTTCTTC. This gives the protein CASSVSTPSRARLAESSYNEQFF. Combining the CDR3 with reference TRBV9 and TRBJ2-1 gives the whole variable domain DSGVTQTPKHLITATGQRVTLRCSPRSGDLSVYWYQQSLDQGLQFLIQYYNGEERAKGNILERFSAQQFPDLHSELNLSSLELGDSALYFCASSVSTPSRARLAESSYNEQFFGPGTRLTVL.

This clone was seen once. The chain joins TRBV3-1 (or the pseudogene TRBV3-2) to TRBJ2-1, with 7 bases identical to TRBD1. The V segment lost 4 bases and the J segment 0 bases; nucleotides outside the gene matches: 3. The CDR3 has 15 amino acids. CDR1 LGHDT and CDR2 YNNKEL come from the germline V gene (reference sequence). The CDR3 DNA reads TGTGCCAGCAGCCTTGCAGGGGGCTCCTACAATGAGCAGTTCTTC. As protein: CASSLAGGSYNEQFF.

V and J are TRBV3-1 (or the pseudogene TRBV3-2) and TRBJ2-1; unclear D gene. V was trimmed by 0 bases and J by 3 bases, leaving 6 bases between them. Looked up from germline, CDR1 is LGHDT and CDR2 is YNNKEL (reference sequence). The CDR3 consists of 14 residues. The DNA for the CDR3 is TGTGCCAGCAGCCAAGATCTCGGCTACAATGAGCAGTTCTTC. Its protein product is CASSQDLGYNEQFF.

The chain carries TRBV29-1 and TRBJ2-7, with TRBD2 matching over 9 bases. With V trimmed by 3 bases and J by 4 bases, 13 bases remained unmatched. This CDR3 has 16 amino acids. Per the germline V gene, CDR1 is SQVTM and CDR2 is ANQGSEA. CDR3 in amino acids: CSVDSPVAGADYEQYF. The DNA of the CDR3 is TGCAGCGTTGATTCACCCGTAGCGGGAGCGGATTACGAGCAGTACTTC.

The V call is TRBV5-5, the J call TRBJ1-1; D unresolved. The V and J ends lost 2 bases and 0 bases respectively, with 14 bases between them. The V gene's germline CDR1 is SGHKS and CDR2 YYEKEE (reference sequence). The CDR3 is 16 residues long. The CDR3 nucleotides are TGTGCCAGCAGCTTAAGTCGGGGAGGGCTGAACACTGAAGCTTTCTTT. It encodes CASSLSRGGLNTEAFF.

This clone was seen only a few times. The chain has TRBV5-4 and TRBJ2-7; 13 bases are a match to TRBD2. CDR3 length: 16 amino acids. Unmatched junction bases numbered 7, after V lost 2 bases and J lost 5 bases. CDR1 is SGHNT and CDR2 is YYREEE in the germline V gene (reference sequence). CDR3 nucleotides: TGTGCCAGCAGCTTAGGACTAGCGGGAGCTTCGGACGAGCAGTACTTC. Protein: CASSLGLAGASDEQYF.

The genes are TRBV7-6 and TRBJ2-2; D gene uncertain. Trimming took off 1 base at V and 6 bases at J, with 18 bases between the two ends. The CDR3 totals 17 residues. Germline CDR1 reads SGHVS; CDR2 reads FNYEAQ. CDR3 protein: CASSLGGAPVVAGELFF. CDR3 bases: TGTGCCAGCAGCTTAGGAGGTGCGCCCGTCGTTGCCGGGGAGCTGTTTTTT.

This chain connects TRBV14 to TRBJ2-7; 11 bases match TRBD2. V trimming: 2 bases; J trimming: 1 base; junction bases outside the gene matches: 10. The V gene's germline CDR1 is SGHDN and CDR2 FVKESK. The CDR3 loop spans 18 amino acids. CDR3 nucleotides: TGTGCCAGCAGCCAATCCTTTAGGACTAGCGGGCGTTCCTACGAGCAGTACTTC. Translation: CASSQSFRTSGRSYEQYF.

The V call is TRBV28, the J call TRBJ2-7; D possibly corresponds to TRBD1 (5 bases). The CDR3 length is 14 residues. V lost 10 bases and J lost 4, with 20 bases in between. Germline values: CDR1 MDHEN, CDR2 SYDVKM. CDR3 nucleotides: TGTGCCACCACTTCAGCCCAGGGCCGTTACGAGCAGTACTTC. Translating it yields CATTSAQGRYEQYF.

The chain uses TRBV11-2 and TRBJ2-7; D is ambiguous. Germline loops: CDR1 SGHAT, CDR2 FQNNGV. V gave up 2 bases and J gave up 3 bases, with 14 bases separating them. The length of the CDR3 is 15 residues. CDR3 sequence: CASSLFVLVGYEQYF. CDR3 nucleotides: TGTGCCAGCAGCTTATTTGTCCTAGTGGGCTACGAGCAGTACTTC.

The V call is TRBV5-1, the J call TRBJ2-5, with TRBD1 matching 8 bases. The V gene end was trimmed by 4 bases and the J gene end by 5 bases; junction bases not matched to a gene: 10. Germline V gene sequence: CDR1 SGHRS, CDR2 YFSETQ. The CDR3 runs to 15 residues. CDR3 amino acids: CASSAGQGRGETQYF. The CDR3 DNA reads TGCGCCAGCAGCGCCGGACAGGGTAGAGGCGAGACCCAGTACTTC.